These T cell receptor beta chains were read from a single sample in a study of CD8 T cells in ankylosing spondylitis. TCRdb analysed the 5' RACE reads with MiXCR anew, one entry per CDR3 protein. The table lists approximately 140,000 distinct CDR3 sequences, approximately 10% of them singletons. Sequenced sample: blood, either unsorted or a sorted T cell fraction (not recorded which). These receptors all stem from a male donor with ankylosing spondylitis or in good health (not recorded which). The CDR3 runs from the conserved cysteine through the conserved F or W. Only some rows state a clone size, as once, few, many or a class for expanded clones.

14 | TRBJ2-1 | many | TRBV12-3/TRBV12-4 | CASSQTSGSDEQFF
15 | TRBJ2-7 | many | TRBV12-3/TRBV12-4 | CASSPRTGLGYEQYF
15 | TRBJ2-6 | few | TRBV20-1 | CSASLTGSGANVLTF
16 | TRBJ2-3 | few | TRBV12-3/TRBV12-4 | CASSWAGGTRTDTQYF
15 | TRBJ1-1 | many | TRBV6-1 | CASILNRYMNTEAFF
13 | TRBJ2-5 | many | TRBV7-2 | CASSLGTKETQYF
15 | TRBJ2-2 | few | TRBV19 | CARLRQGAGTGELFF
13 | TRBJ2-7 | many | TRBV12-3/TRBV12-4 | CASSFGQNYEQYF
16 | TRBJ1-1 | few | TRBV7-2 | CASSFRGRALNTEAFF
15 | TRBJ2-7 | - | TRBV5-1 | CASSLTGQGAYEQYF
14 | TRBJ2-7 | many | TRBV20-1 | CSARSGYFSYEQYF
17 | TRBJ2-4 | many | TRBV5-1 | CASSLEDPFIAKNIQYF
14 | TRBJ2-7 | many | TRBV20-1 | CSARGPAGDYEQYF
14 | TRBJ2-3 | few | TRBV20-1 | CSARDDRGQDTQYF
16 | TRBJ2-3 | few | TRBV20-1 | CSARDWTQEAADTQYF
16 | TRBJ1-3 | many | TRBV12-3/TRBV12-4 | CASSYRDRHSGNTIYF
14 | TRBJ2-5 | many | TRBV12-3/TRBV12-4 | CASRRTGKVETQYF
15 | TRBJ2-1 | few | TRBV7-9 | CASSQRAGSGGQQFF
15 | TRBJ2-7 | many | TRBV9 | CASSVASEGLYEQYF
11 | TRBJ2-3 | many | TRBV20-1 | CSALQGDTQYF
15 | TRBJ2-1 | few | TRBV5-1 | CASSLGPLAYNEQFF
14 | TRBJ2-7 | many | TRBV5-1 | CASSLGDSRYEQYF
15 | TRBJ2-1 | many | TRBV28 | CASKGASGTDNEQFF
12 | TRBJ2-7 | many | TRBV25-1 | CASSEVGSEQYF
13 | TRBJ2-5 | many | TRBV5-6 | CASSFRDRETQYF
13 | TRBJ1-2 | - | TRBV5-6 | CASSLPGAYGYTF
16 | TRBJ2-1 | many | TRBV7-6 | CASSSHGGIGDNEQFF
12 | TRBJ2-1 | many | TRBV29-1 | CSIPGQYNEQFF
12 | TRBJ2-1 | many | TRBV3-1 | CASSQVSNEQFF
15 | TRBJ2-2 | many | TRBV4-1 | CASSQDETPAGELFF
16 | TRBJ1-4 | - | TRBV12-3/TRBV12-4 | CASSLGVGGRNEKLFF
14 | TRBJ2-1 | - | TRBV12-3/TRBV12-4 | CASSLGTLHNEQFF
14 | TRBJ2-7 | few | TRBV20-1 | CSVGTGMSSYEQYF
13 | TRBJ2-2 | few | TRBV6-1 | CASKTSAGGELFF
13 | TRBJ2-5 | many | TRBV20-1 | CSANSVMQETQYF
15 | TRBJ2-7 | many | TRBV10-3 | CAISRRLADGNEQYF
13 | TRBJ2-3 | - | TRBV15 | CATSRDPRGTQYF
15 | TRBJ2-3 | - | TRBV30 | CAWSVYRQGRDTQYF